One sample yielded the 21 T cell receptor beta chains listed below, sequenced in a study of CD8+CD57+ T cells in acquired aplastic anemia. Using genomic DNA as the template, TCR beta VDJ and CDR3 profiling was carried out. MiXCR, run by TCRdb on the reads, gives a single entry per CDR3 protein. The repertoire includes around 130,000 distinct CDR3 sequences, roughly 55% of them detected once, and approximately 28% sits in the top ten. It was patients with CD8+CD57+ cell expansion by flow cytometry who were chosen for sequencing. Input material: sorted CD4+, CD8+, or CD8+CD57+ T cells (not recorded which) from PBMCs. The receptors derive from a human donor with aplastic anemia.

Regarding this clonotype: A clone one base away is much larger, so this may be a read error. This sequence joins TRBV6-5 and TRBJ2-3, with TRBD2 matching 7 bases. V shed 0 bases, J shed 4 bases, and the junction held 7 bases outside the gene matches. Germline V CDR1 and CDR2: MNHEY, SVGAGI. This CDR3 comprises 16 residues. CDR3 in DNA: TGTGCCAGCAGTTACTCGAGGGAGGGGATTGCAGATACGCAGTATTTT. As protein: CASSYSREGIADTQYF.

The chain uses TRBV20-1 and TRBJ2-7; the D gene is possibly TRBD1 (6 bases). Trimming cost V 4 bases and J 5 bases, with 21 bases left between them. This CDR3 contains 15 residues. CDR1 and CDR2 (germline): DFQATT, SNEGSKA (reference sequence). The CDR3: CSATTLGQGNHEQYF. CDR3 in DNA: TGCAGTGCTACCACGCTAGGGCAGGGGAACCACGAGCAGTACTTC.

This clonotype was counted between two and nine times. The genes are TRBV15 and TRBJ1-2; 9 bases match TRBD1. CDR3 length: 16 residues. Germline V lookup: CDR1 LNHNV, CDR2 YYDKDF (reference sequence). Germline trimming cut 4 bases from V and 8 bases from J; bases unmatched to any gene: 14. CDR3 protein: CATSTGTGRWEDGYTF. The CDR3 nucleotides read TGTGCCACCAGCACCGGGACAGGGAGGTGGGAGGACGGCTACACCTTC.

The chain recombines TRBV15 with TRBJ2-7; D is possibly TRBD1 (5 bases). V lost 0 bases and J 6 bases, leaving 9 bases between the germline ends. This CDR3 contains 13 residues. Germline CDR1 is LNHNV and CDR2 is YYDKDF (reference sequence). The CDR3 DNA reads TGTGCCACCAGCAGAGATCGGCAGGGCGAGCAGTACTTC. Translation gives CATSRDRQGEQYF. Full variable domain (outside the CDR3, taken from reference TRBV15 and TRBJ2-7): DAMVIQNPRYQVTQFGKPVTLSCSQTLNHNVMYWYQQKSSQAPKLLFHYYDKDFNNEADTPDNFQSRRPNTSFCFLDIRSPGLGDTAMYLCATSRDRQGEQYFGPGTRLTVT.

The chain couples TRBV6-5 to TRBJ1-1, with D unclear. The CDR3 is 16 residues long. Germline V CDR1 and CDR2: MNHEY, SVGAGI. Trimming removed 2 bases from V and 2 bases from J, with 15 bases in between. CDR3 loop: CASSYGATTPNTEAFF. CDR3 nucleotide sequence: TGTGCCAGCAGTTACGGTGCCACGACTCCTAACACTGAAGCTTTCTTT.

Ten or more counts support this clonotype. This sequence joins TRBV27 and TRBJ1-1; D unclear. Germline V gene lookup returns CDR1 MNHEY and CDR2 SMNVEV (reference sequence). CDR3 size: 13 residues. V was cut by 1 base and J by 5 bases, with 8 bases left in between. The CDR3 bases are TGTGCCAGCAGTTTATTACAGAGGACTGAAGCTTTCTTT. Its protein product is CASSLLQRTEAFF.

This clonotype was recorded only once. The chain employs TRBV25-1 and TRBJ1-1; TRBD1 matches at 8 bases. The CDR3 runs 15 residues. Germline CDR1 is MGHDK and CDR2 is SYGVNS. The trim removed 3 bases at V and 1 base at J, leaving 4 bases unmatched. Here the CDR3 reads CASSDPGQGNTEAFF. The CDR3 DNA is TGTGCCAGCAGTGACCCCGGACAGGGGAACACTGAAGCTTTCTTT. Based on the CDR3 plus reference TRBV25-1 and TRBJ1-1, the full variable domain is EADIYQTPRYLVIGTGKKITLECSQTMGHDKMYWYQQDPGMELHLIHYSYGVNSTEKGDLSSESTVSRIRTEHFPLTLESARPSHTSQYLCASSDPGQGNTEAFFGQGTRLTVV.

This sequence joins TRBV25-1 and TRBJ1-2; TRBD1 matches 11 bases. Germline-derived CDR1 and CDR2 are MGHDK and SYGVNS. The V and J ends lost 5 bases and 4 bases, in that order; junction bases with no gene match: 9. This CDR3 is 16 amino acids long. CDR3 sequence reads: CASSQPRDRGGYGYTF. In nucleotides, the CDR3 is TGTGCCAGCAGTCAACCCCGGGACAGGGGGGGCTATGGCTACACCTTC.

This clonotype was seen just once. The rearrangement links TRBV12-3 or TRBV12-4 to TRBJ1-1, with no clear D. V was pared by 5 bases and J by 5 bases, with 6 bases between. This CDR3 contains 11 residues. The CDR3 region has the DNA TGTGCCAGCAGTAGCAGGACTGAAGCTTTCTTT. Translating gives CASSSRTEAFF.

The table lists this clonotype with many counts. J is TRBJ2-3 and V is TRBV9, with D perhaps TRBD1 or TRBD2 (5 bases each). This CDR3 spans 16 amino acids. Trimming cost V 1 base and J 4 bases, with 16 bases left between them. The germline CDR1 and CDR2 sequences are SGDLS and YYNGEE. The CDR3 loop reads CASSVTRGLIADTQYF. The CDR3 region has the DNA TGTGCCAGCAGCGTAACGAGGGGCCTCATCGCAGATACGCAGTATTTT.

This clonotype was seen a single time. The chain recombines TRBV2 with TRBJ1-4; D not certain. V lost 6 bases, J lost 0 bases, and 11 bases lay in between. Germline V CDR1 and CDR2: SNHLY, FYNNEI. This CDR3 contains 15 residues. DNA for the CDR3: TGTGCCAGCAGGAGCGGTGCCGCAACTAATGAAAAACTGTTTTTT. Translation: CASRSGAATNEKLFF.

This clonotype has ten or more counts. The genes are TRBV6-5 and TRBJ2-1; no reliable D call. The V and J ends lost 8 bases and 3 bases respectively, with 8 bases between them. Germline CDR1 MNHEY, CDR2 SVGAGI. The CDR3 is made up of 12 amino acids. The CDR3 spells CASGLSYNEQFF. CDR3 nucleotide sequence: TGTGCCAGCGGATTGAGCTACAATGAGCAGTTCTTC.

The rearrangement joins TRBV7-9 to TRBJ2-7, with TRBD2 identical over 7 bases. V lost 8 bases and J lost 3; bases outside the gene matches: 7. The CDR3 consists of 13 residues. The germline V gene has CDR1 SEHNR and CDR2 FQNEAQ (reference sequence). The CDR3 DNA sequence: TGTGCCAGCGGGAGGGGCAGGGACTACGAGCAGTACTTC. It encodes CASGRGRDYEQYF.

The gene calls are TRBV7-8 and TRBJ1-6; perhaps TRBD1 as D (6 bases). The CDR3 loop spans 15 amino acids. Trimming left V 3 bases short and J 5 bases short, with 11 bases between. Germline lookup yields CDR1 SGHVS and CDR2 FQNEAQ. CDR3: CASSLGAGDNSPLHF. CDR3 sequence (DNA): TGTGCCAGCAGCTTGGGGGCGGGGGATAATTCACCCCTCCACTTT.

This chain connects TRBV5-8 to TRBJ2-5, with 8 positions matching TRBD1. The CDR3 is made up of 17 amino acids. The V and J ends lost 0 bases and 1 base, in that order; junction bases with no gene match: 8. The germline V gene encodes CDR1 SGHTS and CDR2 YDEGEE. The CDR3 sequence is CASSLGFTGGGQETQYF. Written as DNA, the CDR3 is TGTGCCAGCAGCTTGGGTTTTACAGGGGGTGGCCAAGAGACCCAGTACTTC.

There are many counts of this clonotype. This sequence joins TRBV6-1 and TRBJ2-5, with 9 positions matching TRBD1. The V gene end was trimmed by 4 bases and the J gene end by 2 bases; junction bases not matched to a gene: 5. CDR1 and CDR2 from the germline V gene are MNHNS and SASEGT. This CDR3 region has 15 residues. The CDR3 reads CASSAYRGRQETQYF. The CDR3 DNA reads TGTGCCAGCAGTGCCTACAGGGGGCGGCAAGAGACCCAGTACTTC.

The chain employs TRBV7-9 and TRBJ1-1; TRBD1 matches at 7 bases. The CDR3 covers 15 residues. V was pared by 1 base and J by 1 base, with 3 bases of the junction left unmatched. From germline, CDR1 is SEHNR and CDR2 FQNEAQ (reference sequence). DNA of the CDR3: TGTGCCAGCAGCTTAGAGGGACAGCGGAACACTGAAGCTTTCTTT. Translated, it gives CASSLEGQRNTEAFF.

Points on this clonotype: Germline is not matched at one junction end, which may reflect a read error. The chain has TRBV11-2 and TRBJ2-3, with D possibly TRBD2 on 6 matching bases. The CDR3 has 15 residues. Germline CDR1 is SGHAT and CDR2 is FQNNGV. Here the CDR3 reads CASSYSGGFTETQYF. CDR3 DNA sequence: TGTGCCAGCAGCTACAGCGGAGGGTTCACAGAAACGCAGTATTTT.

The genes are TRBV7-2 and TRBJ2-3; 8 bases map to TRBD1. The J segment lost 5 bases and the V segment lost 6 bases, leaving 10 bases of the junction unmatched. The CDR3 length is 15 residues. Germline CDR1 is SGHTA and CDR2 is FQGNSA. The CDR3, as DNA: TGTGCCAGCAGGTCGACAGGGGTTGGCGGAGATACGCAGTATTTT. Residues: CASRSTGVGGDTQYF.

The chain carries TRBV25-1 and TRBJ1-1, with unresolved D. Trimming removed 1 base from V and 9 bases from J, with 6 bases in between. The germline gives CDR1 MGHDK, CDR2 SYGVNS. This CDR3 has 11 residues. The CDR3 loop reads CASSESLQAFF. Here the CDR3 DNA reads TGTGCCAGCAGTGAATCCCTACAAGCTTTCTTT.

This clonotype was seen at least ten times. The chain links TRBV28 to TRBJ1-2, with D perhaps matching TRBD1 (5 bases). The V gene's germline CDR1 is MDHEN and CDR2 SYDVKM. Trimming removed 2 bases from V and 4 bases from J, with 11 bases in between. The CDR3 consists of 14 residues. The CDR3 protein is CASSLLGGSYGYTF. The CDR3 DNA follows: TGTGCCAGCAGTTTACTCGGGGGGAGCTATGGCTACACCTTC.